In this sample, the clone carrying this TCR beta chain turned up a few times. The antigen remains undetermined. This may arise from a read error, as a much more abundant clone is one base away. The three twin pairs were reared together, likely meeting the same infections. This entry is derived from a study of identical twins' blood T cells. Study-level findings and limits: V gene usage reportedly matched far better within twin pairs than unrelated donors.

Each TCR cDNA library carried sample-specific barcodes on both ends. In the source study's methods: Each donor had about 90,000 to nearly 500,000 clonotypes. Each CDR3 protein is one row after TCRdb ran MiXCR on the 5' RACE reads. Clone size and V and J calls follow TCRdb, not the original study. The profile shows fewer than 450,000 distinct CDR3 sequences, roughly 31% of them singletons. CDR1 and CDR2 from the germline V gene are SQVTM and ANQGSEA. V lost 5 bases to trimming and J lost 2 bases; unmatched junction nucleotides: 8. This CDR3 has 14 residues. Material for sequencing was PBMCs. The sequence derives from a woman aged 18 to 49 in good health. V is TRBV29-1 and J is TRBJ1-1, with 7 bases lining up with TRBD1. In DNA form, the CDR3 reads TGCAGCGTTACCAGGGGGACCGGCAACACTGAAGCTTTCTTT. The encoded protein is CSVTRGTGNTEAFF.